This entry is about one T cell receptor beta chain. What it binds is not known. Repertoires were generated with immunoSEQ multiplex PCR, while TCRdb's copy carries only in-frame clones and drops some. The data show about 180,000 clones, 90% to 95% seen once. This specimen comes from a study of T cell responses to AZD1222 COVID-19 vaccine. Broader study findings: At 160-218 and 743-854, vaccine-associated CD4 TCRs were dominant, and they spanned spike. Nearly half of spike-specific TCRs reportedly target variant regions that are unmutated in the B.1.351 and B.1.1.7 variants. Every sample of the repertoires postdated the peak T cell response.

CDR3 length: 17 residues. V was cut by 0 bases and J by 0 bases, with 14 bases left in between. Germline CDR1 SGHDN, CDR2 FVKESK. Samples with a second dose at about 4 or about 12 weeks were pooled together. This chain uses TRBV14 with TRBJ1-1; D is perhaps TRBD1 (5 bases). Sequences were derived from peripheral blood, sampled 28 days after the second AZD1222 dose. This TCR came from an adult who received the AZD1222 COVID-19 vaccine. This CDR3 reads CASSQDVVQGMNTEAFF. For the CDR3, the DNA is TGTGCCAGCAGCCAAGATGTTGTCCAGGGTATGAACACTGAAGCTTTCTTT.